The next 10 T cell receptor beta chains were all read from a single sample in a study of blood T cell repertoires in COVID-19 (dated by TCRdb to about 2020). To prepare the library, the immunoSEQ multiplex PCR assay was applied. TCRdb holds this immuneACCESS table with in-frame rearrangements only. Some clones are missing; in checked studies, unresolved V genes explain under half, and the rest has no known cause. The sample data list fewer than 130,000 clones, and roughly nine tenths of these were observed just once. The ten largest clones add up to approximately 5% of the sample. The sequenced sample was peripheral blood. These TCRs come from a human donor in a cohort sampled during active COVID-19.

This clone was counted once. The CDR3 coding sequence is TGTGCCAGCAGCCAATTTAGAGACAATGAGCAGTTCTTC. This gives the protein CASSQFRDNEQFF. The chain uses TRBV14 and TRBJ2-1; unclear D gene. V lost 2 bases, J lost 5 bases, and 7 bases lay in between. The germline gives CDR1 SGHDN, CDR2 FVKESK. The CDR3 loop spans 13 amino acids.

This clone was detected once. This rearrangement joins TRBV3-1 (or the pseudogene TRBV3-2) to TRBJ1-2; D is uncertain. This CDR3 region has 15 residues. Trimming stripped 6 bases from V and 4 bases from J, with 18 bases between. Germline V lookup: CDR1 LGHDT, CDR2 YNNKEL (reference sequence). The CDR3 nucleotides read TGTGCCAGCAGTCGCCTGTGGGGAGTGGTCTATGGCTACACCTTC. Translated, it gives CASSRLWGVVYGYTF.

The chain employs TRBV7-9 and TRBJ1-3; D is unclear. Trimming took off 4 bases at V and 1 base at J, with 8 bases between the two ends. Germline lookup yields CDR1 SEHNR and CDR2 FQNEAQ (reference sequence). CDR3 length: 14 amino acids. In nucleotides, the CDR3 is TGTGCCAGCAGCTCAAGCGGGTCTGGAAACACCATATATTTT. Protein product: CASSSSGSGNTIYF.

The V and J genes are TRBV28 and TRBJ2-5, with unresolved D. From germline, CDR1 is MDHEN and CDR2 SYDVKM. The CDR3 length is 16 residues. Trimming removed 1 base at V and 2 bases at J, with 14 bases between. As DNA, the CDR3 is TGTGCCAGCAGTTTATCCGGCGGAACCCGGCAAGAGACCCAGTACTTC. It translates to CASSLSGGTRQETQYF.

The CDR3 DNA sequence: TGTGCCAGCAGCTTTAGATTAGCGGATACAGATACGCAGTATTTT. Translation gives CASSFRLADTDTQYF. This rearrangement joins TRBV7-2 to TRBJ2-3; possibly TRBD2 for D (6 bases). Trimming pared 3 bases from V and 3 bases from J, leaving 13 bases between. In germline, CDR1 is SGHTA, CDR2 FQGNSA. There are 15 residues in the CDR3.

The rearrangement links TRBV11-2 to TRBJ2-1; TRBD2 matches at 8 bases. CDR1 SGHAT and CDR2 FQNNGV come from the germline V gene. This CDR3 is built from 14 residues. The trim removed 2 bases at V and 7 bases at J, leaving 4 bases unmatched. CDR3 loop: CASSLMAGGNEQFF. CDR3 bases: TGTGCCAGCAGCTTAATGGCGGGAGGAAATGAGCAGTTCTTC.

The chain recombines TRBV9 with TRBJ2-7, with 13 bases aligning to TRBD2. There are 15 residues in the CDR3. With 3 bases clipped from V and 3 bases from J, the junction kept 3 bases outside the gene matches. The germline gives CDR1 SGDLS, CDR2 YYNGEE. The CDR3 DNA reads as TGTGCCAGCAGCGAGGGACTAGCGGGACTCTACGAGCAGTACTTC. Amino acid sequence: CASSEGLAGLYEQYF.

The chain recombines TRBV6-5 with TRBJ2-6, with a tentative D call TRBD1 (5 bases). The V gene lost 0 bases and the J gene lost 4 bases, with 10 bases spanning the gap. The CDR3 runs to 16 residues. Germline V gene data show CDR1 as MNHEY and CDR2 as SVGAGI. The CDR3: CASSYSGQAGANVLTF. The CDR3 DNA reads as TGTGCCAGCAGTTACTCGGGGCAGGCGGGGGCCAACGTCCTGACTTTC.

This clone was counted a single time. V usage is TRBV18 and J usage is TRBJ1-6; 9 nucleotides agree with TRBD1. Looked up from germline, CDR1 is KGHSH and CDR2 is LQKENI. This CDR3 region has 15 residues. V lost 3 bases to trimming and J lost 6 bases; unmatched junction nucleotides: 3. The CDR3 DNA reads as TGTGCCAGCTCACCGGGGACAGGGTTTAATTCACCCCTCCACTTT. Translation: CASSPGTGFNSPLHF.

The V and J genes are TRBV30 and TRBJ2-2; 10 nucleotides agree with TRBD2. Germline V gives CDR1 GTSNPN, CDR2 SVGIG (reference sequence). The CDR3 has 15 residues. V lost 3 bases to trimming and J lost 5 bases; unmatched junction nucleotides: 6. DNA of the CDR3: TGTGCCTGGAGAAAGCGGGGGGGTCGGACCGGGGAGCTGTTTTTT. Translating gives CAWRKRGGRTGELFF.